A single sample gave rise to the 28 T cell receptor beta chains below, sequenced in a study of long-term antiretroviral therapy in people with HIV. Version v3.0 of the immunoSEQ assay ran at survey level. Clones were read by immunoSEQ multiplex PCR, and TCRdb kept only the in-frame ones, dropping some. The sample has fewer than 20,000 clones; around 84% are singletons. Sequencing used unsorted PBMCs, obtained 0.3 years after starting antiretroviral therapy. These receptors came from a woman in her forties or fifties with HIV.

The rearrangement links TRBV7-8 to TRBJ2-2; TRBD1 matches at 7 bases. The J segment lost 7 bases and the V segment lost 5 bases, leaving 19 bases of the junction unmatched. Germline-derived CDR1 and CDR2 are SGHVS and FQNEAQ. This CDR3 spans 18 amino acids. The CDR3 sequence: CASSHTRARQGDVGELFF. The CDR3 nucleotides read TGTGCCAGCAGCCACACTAGGGCTCGGCAGGGGGACGTCGGGGAGCTGTTTTTT.

This clone was detected once. The rearrangement joins TRBV2 to TRBJ1-2; perhaps TRBD1 as D (5 bases). V was shortened by 3 bases and J by 6 bases, with 14 bases between the two germline ends. This CDR3 is 14 amino acids long. Germline V gene data show CDR1 as SNHLY and CDR2 as FYNNEI. CDR3 bases: TGTGCCAGCAGTGACCCCGCCAGGGTAAATGGCTACACCTTC. The encoded protein is CASSDPARVNGYTF.

The chain links TRBV7-9 to TRBJ1-1; D is uncertain. The CDR3 totals 16 residues. V was clipped by 1 base and J by 3 bases, with 15 bases between them. Germline-derived CDR1 and CDR2 are SEHNR and FQNEAQ (reference sequence). Written as DNA, the CDR3 is TGTGCCAGCAGCTTAGACGCCCAACATCCCTACACTGAAGCTTTCTTT. Encoded protein: CASSLDAQHPYTEAFF.

V is TRBV4-1 and J is TRBJ2-5; D unresolved. Germline CDR1 and CDR2: MGHRA and YSYEKL. Trimming pared 2 bases from V and 0 bases from J, leaving 10 bases between. This CDR3 is built from 15 residues. As DNA, the CDR3 is TGCGCCAGCAGCCAATCGTCTACCCACCAAGAGACCCAGTACTTC. It is translated as CASSQSSTHQETQYF.

The chain carries TRBV2 and TRBJ2-5; 7 nucleotides line up with TRBD2. The CDR3 runs to 15 residues. Germline V gene sequence: CDR1 SNHLY, CDR2 FYNNEI. Trimming took 6 bases from V and 1 from J; bases not matched to a gene: 8. CDR3 protein: CASRRGGAPQETQYF. CDR3 DNA sequence: TGTGCCAGCAGACGCGGGGGAGCCCCCCAAGAGACCCAGTACTTC.

The chain joins TRBV6-5 to TRBJ2-5, with D possibly matching TRBD2 (5 bases). The V end was cut by 0 bases, the J end by 7 bases, with 15 bases between. Looked up from germline, CDR1 is MNHEY and CDR2 is SVGAGI. This CDR3 spans 15 amino acids. CDR3 in amino acids: CASSYSASQRGTQYF. Written as DNA, the CDR3 is TGTGCCAGCAGTTACTCAGCTAGCCAAAGAGGGACCCAGTACTTC.

Here the CDR3 reads CSLRWGRGKNEQFF. CDR3 nucleotide sequence: TGCAGTTTAAGGTGGGGTCGGGGCAAAAATGAGCAGTTCTTC. The V and J genes are TRBV29-1 and TRBJ2-1; the D gene could be TRBD1 or TRBD2 (5 bases each). Germline values: CDR1 SQVTM, CDR2 ANQGSEA. The CDR3 is 14 amino acids.

This clone was seen more than once but under ten times. The gene calls are TRBV9 and TRBJ1-6, with 8 bases matching TRBD1. V gave up 3 bases and J gave up 10 bases; unmatched junction bases: 9. The CDR3 loop spans 15 amino acids. From germline, CDR1 is SGDLS and CDR2 YYNGEE. This chain's CDR3 is CASSGLGQGYSPLHF. The CDR3 DNA is TGTGCCAGCAGCGGACTAGGACAGGGTTACTCACCCCTCCACTTT.

The chain links TRBV29-1 to TRBJ2-1; 11 nucleotides match TRBD1. CDR3 size: 14 residues. Trimming removed 4 bases from V and 8 bases from J; junction bases left unmatched: 7. The germline gives CDR1 SQVTM, CDR2 ANQGSEA. The chain's CDR3 is CSVVFGQGAYEQFF. DNA of the CDR3: TGCAGCGTTGTTTTCGGACAGGGGGCGTATGAGCAGTTCTTC.

As concerns this clone: Other DNA sequences in this sample translate to the same CDR3. The rearrangement uses TRBV5-1 and TRBJ2-5; D is unresolved. V dropped 1 base and J dropped 1 base, with 2 bases sitting between them. The CDR3 consists of 12 residues. Germline loops: CDR1 SGHRS, CDR2 YFSETQ. CDR3 loop: CASSLSQETQYF. In nucleotides, the CDR3 is TGCGCCAGCAGCTTGTCCCAAGAGACCCAGTACTTC.

This clone was recorded only once. The chain uses TRBV2 and TRBJ2-6, with D possibly called TRBD1 or TRBD2 (5 bases each). The CDR3 runs to 17 residues. V was clipped by 0 bases and J by 0 bases, with 9 bases between them. In germline, CDR1 is SNHLY, CDR2 FYNNEI. CDR3 region: CASSEAKGTSGANVLTF. DNA for the CDR3: TGTGCCAGCAGTGAAGCTAAGGGGACCTCTGGGGCCAACGTCCTGACTTTC.

In this sample, this clone is medium-sized. The J gene is TRBJ2-2, the V gene TRBV7-8; possibly TRBD1 for D (5 bases). The CDR3 runs to 16 residues. Germline values: CDR1 SGHVS, CDR2 FQNEAQ. With 10 bases removed from V and 5 bases from J, the gap between germline ends came to 23 bases. CDR3 nucleotides: TGTGCCATCATACCACCGCCACCCCCAGGGACCGGGGAGCTGTTTTTT. Protein sequence: CAIIPPPPPGTGELFF.

This sequence joins TRBV5-4 and TRBJ2-5; 10 bases fit TRBD2. Per germline, CDR1 SGHNT and CDR2 YYREEE (reference sequence). The V and J ends lost 4 bases and 4 bases, in that order; junction bases with no gene match: 10. The CDR3 is made up of 16 amino acids. The CDR3: CASSPRQAGGRETQYF. In nucleotides, the CDR3 is TGTGCCAGCAGCCCCCGGCAAGCGGGGGGGAGAGAGACCCAGTACTTC.

The gene calls are TRBV13 and TRBJ2-7; D is uncertain. The germline CDR1 and CDR2 sequences are PRHDT and FYEKMQ (reference sequence). Trimming pared 7 bases from V and 8 bases from J, leaving 18 bases between. The CDR3 runs to 13 residues. DNA for the CDR3: TGTGCCAGCAACCCAACGAAGGGTGGCAAGCAGTACTTC. It yields the protein CASNPTKGGKQYF.

This clone has a handful of counts. The V gene is TRBV10-1, the J gene TRBJ2-2; D unclear. Trimming took 4 bases from V and 6 from J, leaving 9 bases between them. Germline CDR1 and CDR2: WNHNN and SYGVQD (reference sequence). This CDR3 comprises 13 residues. CDR3 amino acids: CASSGKASGELFF. As DNA, the CDR3 is TGCGCCAGCAGTGGAAAGGCGTCCGGGGAGCTGTTTTTT.

The genes are TRBV7-9 and TRBJ2-2; D ambiguous. The CDR3 has 14 amino acids. Germline CDR1 is SEHNR and CDR2 is FQNEAQ (reference sequence). The CDR3, as DNA: TGTGCAGAAATCAGACGGGCGAACACCGGGGAGCTGTTTTTT. Translated: CAEIRRANTGELFF.

Only one count was recorded for this clone. The chain recombines TRBV5-5 with TRBJ2-7, with D hard to call. The V and J ends lost 2 bases and 0 bases respectively, with 12 bases between them. This CDR3 has 15 residues. The germline V gene has CDR1 SGHKS and CDR2 YYEKEE (reference sequence). CDR3 residues: CASSLVGYSSYEQYV. CDR3 nucleotide sequence: TGTGCCAGCAGCTTAGTCGGCTATAGCTCCTACGAGCAGTACGTC.

This chain joins TRBV9 and TRBJ2-3, with D possibly being TRBD2 (7 bases). This CDR3 is 15 amino acids long. V was cut by 0 bases and J by 10 bases, with 18 bases left in between. Germline loops: CDR1 SGDLS, CDR2 YYNGEE. The CDR3 coding sequence is TGTGCCAGCAGCGTAGTGGCGGGGGCGGGGTCCCCGCAGTATTTT. Translated: CASSVVAGAGSPQYF. The variable domain in full, completed from reference TRBV9 and TRBJ2-3, reads DSGVTQTPKHLITATGQRVTLRCSPRSGDLSVYWYQQSLDQGLQFLIQYYNGEERAKGNILERFSAQQFPDLHSELNLSSLELGDSALYFCASSVVAGAGSPQYFGPGTRLTVL.

The chain couples TRBV5-1 to TRBJ2-5; 12 nucleotides align to TRBD2. Trimming at V came to 4 bases and at J to 3 bases, leaving 10 bases not matched to a gene. Germline V gene lookup returns CDR1 SGHRS and CDR2 YFSETQ. There are 17 residues in the CDR3. CDR3 DNA sequence: TGCGCCAGCAGCCCCCCAGTTTCTAGCGGGGGGGAAGAGACCCAGTACTTC. Protein: CASSPPVSSGGEETQYF.

This chain links TRBV30 with TRBJ1-2; D call uncertain. Trimming pared 2 bases from V and 4 bases from J, leaving 11 bases between. Germline lookup yields CDR1 GTSNPN and CDR2 SVGIG (reference sequence). CDR3 length: 13 amino acids. CDR3 sequence: CAWSSGRSYGYTF. The CDR3 bases are TGTGCCTGGAGTTCTGGACGGAGCTATGGCTACACCTTC.

This sequence joins TRBV9 and TRBJ1-3; maybe TRBD1 (6 bases). Germline CDR1 reads SGDLS; CDR2 reads YYNGEE. The CDR3 is made up of 17 amino acids. The V and J ends lost 0 bases and 0 bases respectively, with 13 bases between them. The CDR3 loop reads CASSVEPRGFSGNTIYF. The DNA of the CDR3 is TGTGCCAGCAGCGTAGAGCCCAGGGGCTTCTCTGGAAACACCATATATTTT. Full variable domain (outside the CDR3, taken from reference TRBV9 and TRBJ1-3): DSGVTQTPKHLITATGQRVTLRCSPRSGDLSVYWYQQSLDQGLQFLIQYYNGEERAKGNILERFSAQQFPDLHSELNLSSLELGDSALYFCASSVEPRGFSGNTIYFGEGSWLTVV.

The chain combines TRBV9 with TRBJ2-7, with D unresolved. V was trimmed by 5 bases and J by 3 bases, leaving 15 bases between them. CDR1 is SGDLS and CDR2 is YYNGEE in the germline V gene. The CDR3 is made up of 14 amino acids. CDR3 sequence (DNA): TGTGCCAGCAGGTTGCTAGGGCAACTCTACGAGCAGTACGTC. Amino acid sequence: CASRLLGQLYEQYV.

This chain joins TRBV5-1 and TRBJ2-7; D possibly corresponds to TRBD2 (5 bases). CDR1 and CDR2 (germline): SGHRS, YFSETQ. The V and J ends lost 0 bases and 5 bases respectively, with 6 bases between them. This CDR3 contains 12 residues. The CDR3 bases are TGCGCCAGCAGCTTGGACGGGGACGAGCAGTACTTC. Protein sequence: CASSLDGDEQYF.

This clone occurred once. The rearrangement links TRBV7-9 to TRBJ2-3; 13 positions agree with TRBD2. The CDR3 has 17 residues. From germline, CDR1 is SEHNR and CDR2 FQNEAQ (reference sequence). J gave up 1 base and V 5 bases, and 6 bases lay outside the gene matches. The CDR3 nucleotides are TGTGCCAGCAGCCCCGGACTAGCGGGGGCCCGCACAGATACGCAGTATTTT. Translating it yields CASSPGLAGARTDTQYF.

The rearrangement uses TRBV30 and TRBJ2-6, with D hard to call. Trimming left V 0 bases short and J 0 bases short, with 24 bases between. The CDR3 is 21 residues long. Germline-derived CDR1 and CDR2 are GTSNPN and SVGIG (reference sequence). As DNA, the CDR3 is TGTGCCTGGAGTGTACACCCGGCGGACCTACTTATGTTCTCTGGGGCCAACGTCCTGACTTTC. Its protein is CAWSVHPADLLMFSGANVLTF.

The V call is TRBV7-3, the J call TRBJ2-6; D possibly corresponds to TRBD2 (5 bases). Trimming took off 5 bases at V and 0 bases at J, with 14 bases between the two ends. The CDR3 loop spans 17 amino acids. In germline, CDR1 is SGHTA, CDR2 FQGTGA. CDR3 loop: CASSAQHGVSGANVLTF. CDR3 DNA sequence: TGTGCCAGCAGCGCCCAGCACGGGGTCTCTGGGGCCAACGTCCTGACTTTC.

This chain joins TRBV30 and TRBJ2-3; D not resolved. Trimming removed 2 bases at V and 3 bases at J, with 9 bases between. The CDR3 length is 13 residues. Germline loops: CDR1 GTSNPN, CDR2 SVGIG (reference sequence). This CDR3 reads CAWSRPGTDTQYF. CDR3 coding DNA: TGTGCCTGGAGTCGCCCCGGTACAGATACGCAGTATTTT.

This chain uses TRBV5-1 with TRBJ1-5; D remains unclear. Trimming removed 0 bases from V and 6 bases from J, with 10 bases in between. CDR1 is SGHRS and CDR2 is YFSETQ in the germline V gene. The CDR3 spans 14 residues. The CDR3 reads CASSLDSPGQPQHF. The CDR3 DNA is TGCGCCAGCAGCTTGGACAGTCCCGGTCAGCCCCAGCATTTT. Based on the CDR3 plus reference TRBV5-1 and TRBJ1-5, the full variable domain is KAGVTQTPRYLIKTRGQQVTLSCSPISGHRSVSWYQQTPGQGLQFLFEYFSETQRNKGNFPGRFSGRQFSNSRSEMNVSTLELGDSALYLCASSLDSPGQPQHFGDGTRLSIL.